This T cell receptor (beta chain) was documented in a study of blood T cell repertoires in COVID-19. TCRdb's table, derived via immunoSEQ multiplex PCR, lists solely in-frame clones and lacks some. This repertoire shows approximately 90,000 clones, around 88% found once; its top ten account for under 20%. The ends lost 4 bases at V and 2 bases at J; junction bases unmatched: 8. Germline assignment: CDR1 LNHDA and CDR2 SQIVND (reference sequence). CDR3 size: 17 residues. Sequences were obtained from peripheral blood. The TCR sequence derives from a woman of 80 years or more with acute or convalescent COVID-19. This chain connects TRBV19 to TRBJ2-7; TRBD2 agrees at 13 bases. This CDR3 reads CASSNPGLAGITYEQYF. The CDR3 DNA sequence: TGTGCCAGTAGTAACCCGGGACTAGCGGGGATTACCTACGAGCAGTACTTC.